The 3 T cell receptor beta chains listed next were all sequenced from one sample in a study of blood T cell repertoires in COVID-19. The data were produced by immunoSEQ multiplex PCR, yet TCRdb's version contains in-frame clones alone and is incomplete. This repertoire shows roughly 280,000 clones, 70% to 90% found once; its top ten account for over 3.5%. Specimen: PBMCs or T cells enriched from blood (not recorded which). The receptors shown here come from a woman aged 25 to 39 with acute COVID-19.

V gene TRBV3-1 (or the pseudogene TRBV3-2) combines with J gene TRBJ2-6, with 7 bases fitting TRBD1. This CDR3 spans 19 amino acids. The germline gives CDR1 LGHDT, CDR2 YNNKEL (reference sequence). Losses at the gene ends were 4 bases for V and 0 bases for J; bases not matched to a gene: 12. CDR3 DNA: TGTGCCAGCAGCCTGGCGGACAGGTCCCCCCCCTCTGGGGCCAACGTCCTGACTTTC. Translating gives CASSLADRSPPSGANVLTF.

The chain couples TRBV7-9 to TRBJ2-7; 8 bases fit TRBD1. Germline V gene lookup returns CDR1 SEHNR and CDR2 FQNEAQ (reference sequence). The CDR3 loop spans 14 amino acids. The ends lost 2 bases at V and 3 bases at J; junction bases unmatched: 3. The CDR3 sequence: CASSLLQGVYEQYF. The DNA of the CDR3 is TGTGCCAGCAGCTTACTACAGGGGGTCTACGAGCAGTACTTC.

The gene calls are TRBV6-1 and TRBJ2-7, with no clear D. From germline, CDR1 is MNHNS and CDR2 SASEGT. Trimming stripped 3 bases from V and 5 bases from J, with 5 bases between. CDR3 size: 11 residues. CDR3: CASSDADEQYF. The CDR3 DNA follows: TGTGCCAGCAGTGACGCGGACGAGCAGTACTTC.